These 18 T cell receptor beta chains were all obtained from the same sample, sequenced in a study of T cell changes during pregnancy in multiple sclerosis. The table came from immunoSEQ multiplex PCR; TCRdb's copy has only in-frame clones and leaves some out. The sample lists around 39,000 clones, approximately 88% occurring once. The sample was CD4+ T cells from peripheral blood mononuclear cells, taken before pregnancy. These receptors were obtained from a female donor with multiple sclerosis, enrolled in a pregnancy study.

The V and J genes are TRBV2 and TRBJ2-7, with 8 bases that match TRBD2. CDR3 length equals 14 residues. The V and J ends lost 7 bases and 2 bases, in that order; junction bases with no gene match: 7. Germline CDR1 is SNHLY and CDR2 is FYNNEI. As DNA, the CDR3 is TGTGCCAGCACCCGGATAGCGGGACCCTACGAGCAGTACTTC. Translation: CASTRIAGPYEQYF. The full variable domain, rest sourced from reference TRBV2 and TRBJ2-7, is EPEVTQTPSHQVTQMGQEVILRCVPISNHLYFYWYRQILGQKVEFLVSFYNNEISEKSEIFDDQFSVERPDGSNFTLKIRSTKLEDSAMYFCASTRIAGPYEQYFGPGTRLTVT.

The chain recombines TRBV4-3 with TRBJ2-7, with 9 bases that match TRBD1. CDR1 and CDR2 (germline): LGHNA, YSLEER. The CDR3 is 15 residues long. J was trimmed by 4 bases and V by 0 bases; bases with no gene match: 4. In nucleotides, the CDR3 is TGCGCCAGCAGCCAAGATTGGGACAGGGAGTACGAGCAGTACTTC. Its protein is CASSQDWDREYEQYF.

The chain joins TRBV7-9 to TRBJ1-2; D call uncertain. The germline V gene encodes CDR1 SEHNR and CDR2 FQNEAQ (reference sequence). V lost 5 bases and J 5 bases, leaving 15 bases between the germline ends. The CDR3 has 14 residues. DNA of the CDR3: TGTGCCAGCAGCCTCTTGTTGTCTTTTTATGGCTACACCTTC. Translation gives CASSLLLSFYGYTF.

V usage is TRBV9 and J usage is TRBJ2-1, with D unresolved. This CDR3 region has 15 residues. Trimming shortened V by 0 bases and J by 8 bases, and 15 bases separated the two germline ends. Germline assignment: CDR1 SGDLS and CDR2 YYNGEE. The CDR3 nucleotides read TGTGCCAGCAGCGTAGAATCATCCCTTCCGGATGAGCAGTTCTTC. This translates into CASSVESSLPDEQFF. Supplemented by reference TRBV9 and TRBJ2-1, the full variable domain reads DSGVTQTPKHLITATGQRVTLRCSPRSGDLSVYWYQQSLDQGLQFLIQYYNGEERAKGNILERFSAQQFPDLHSELNLSSLELGDSALYFCASSVESSLPDEQFFGPGTRLTVL.

Written as DNA, the CDR3 is TGTGCCAGCAGTTTTCAGGGTAACACTGAAGCTTTCTTT. Protein product: CASSFQGNTEAFF. The chain carries TRBV27 and TRBJ1-1; D is possibly TRBD1 (5 bases). This CDR3 contains 13 residues. V lost 3 bases, J lost 2 bases, and 7 bases lay in between. CDR1 MNHEY and CDR2 SMNVEV come from the germline V gene (reference sequence).

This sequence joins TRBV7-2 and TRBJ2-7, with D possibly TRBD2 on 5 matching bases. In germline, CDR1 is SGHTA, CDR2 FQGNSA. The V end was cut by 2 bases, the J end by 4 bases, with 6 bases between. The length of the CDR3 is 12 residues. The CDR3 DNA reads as TGTGCCAGCAGCTTACGGGAATACGAGCAGTACTTC. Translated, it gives CASSLREYEQYF.

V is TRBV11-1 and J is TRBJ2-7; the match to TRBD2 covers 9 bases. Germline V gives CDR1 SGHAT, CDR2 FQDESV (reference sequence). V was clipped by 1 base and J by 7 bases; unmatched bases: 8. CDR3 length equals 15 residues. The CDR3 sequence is CASSLEASGMGEQYF. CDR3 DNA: TGTGCCAGCAGCTTAGAGGCTAGCGGGATGGGAGAGCAGTACTTC. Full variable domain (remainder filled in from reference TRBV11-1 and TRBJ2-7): EAEVAQSPRYKITEKSQAVAFWCDPISGHATLYWYRQILGQGPELLVQFQDESVVDDSQLPKDRFSAERLKGVDSTLKIQPAELGDSAMYLCASSLEASGMGEQYFGPGTRLTVT.

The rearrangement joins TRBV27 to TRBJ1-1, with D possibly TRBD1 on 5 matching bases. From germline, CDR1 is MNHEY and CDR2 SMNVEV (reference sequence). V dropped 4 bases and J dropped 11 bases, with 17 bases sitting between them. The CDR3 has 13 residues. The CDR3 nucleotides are TGTGCCAGCAGTTCGGGACTCGAAGTGGGGGCTTTCTTT. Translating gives CASSSGLEVGAFF.

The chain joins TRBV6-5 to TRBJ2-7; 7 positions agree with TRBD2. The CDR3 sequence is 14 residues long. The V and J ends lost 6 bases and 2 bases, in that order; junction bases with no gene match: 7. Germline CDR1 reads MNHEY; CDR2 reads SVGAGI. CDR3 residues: CASRSGGSPYEQYF. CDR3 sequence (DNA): TGTGCCAGCAGGTCCGGCGGGAGTCCCTACGAGCAGTACTTC.

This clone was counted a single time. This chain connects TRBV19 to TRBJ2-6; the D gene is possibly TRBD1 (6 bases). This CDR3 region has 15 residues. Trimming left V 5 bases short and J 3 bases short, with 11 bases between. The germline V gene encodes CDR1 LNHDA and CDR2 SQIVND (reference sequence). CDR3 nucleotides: TGTGCCAGTAGTGTCAGGGGAAGTGGGGCCAACGTCCTGACTTTC. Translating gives CASSVRGSGANVLTF.

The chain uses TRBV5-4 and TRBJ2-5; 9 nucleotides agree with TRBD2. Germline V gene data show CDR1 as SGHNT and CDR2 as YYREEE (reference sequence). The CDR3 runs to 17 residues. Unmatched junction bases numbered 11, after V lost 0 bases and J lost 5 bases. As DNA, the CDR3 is TGTGCCAGCAGCTTGGCTTTGCGGGAGGGCCGTCGGGAGACCCAGTACTTC. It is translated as CASSLALREGRRETQYF.

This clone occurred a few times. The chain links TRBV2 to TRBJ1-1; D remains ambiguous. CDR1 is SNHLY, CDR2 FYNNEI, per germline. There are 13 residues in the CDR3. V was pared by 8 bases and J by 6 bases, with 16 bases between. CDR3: CASLGGRKAEAFF. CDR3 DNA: TGTGCCAGCCTCGGTGGGAGGAAGGCTGAAGCTTTCTTT.

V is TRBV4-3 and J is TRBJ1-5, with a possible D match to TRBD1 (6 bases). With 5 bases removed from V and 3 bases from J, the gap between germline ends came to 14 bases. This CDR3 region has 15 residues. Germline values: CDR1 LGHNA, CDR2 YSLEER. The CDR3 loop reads CASSFTQGNNQPQHF. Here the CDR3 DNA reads TGCGCCAGCAGCTTCACTCAGGGGAACAATCAGCCCCAGCATTTT.

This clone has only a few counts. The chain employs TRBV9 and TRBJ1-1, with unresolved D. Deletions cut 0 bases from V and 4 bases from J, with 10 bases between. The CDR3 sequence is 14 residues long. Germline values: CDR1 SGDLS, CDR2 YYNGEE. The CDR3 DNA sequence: TGTGCCAGCAGCGTAGTTAGCGGATCCACTGAAGCTTTCTTT. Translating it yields CASSVVSGSTEAFF.

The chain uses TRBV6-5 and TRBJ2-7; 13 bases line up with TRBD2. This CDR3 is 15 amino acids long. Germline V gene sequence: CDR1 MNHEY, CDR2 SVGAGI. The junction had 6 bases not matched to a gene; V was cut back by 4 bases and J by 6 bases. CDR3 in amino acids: CASSSIRTSGGEQYF. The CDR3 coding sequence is TGTGCCAGCAGTTCGATAAGGACTAGCGGGGGCGAGCAGTACTTC.

CDR3: CASSRRQLNQPQHF. CDR3 bases: TGTGCCAGCTCACGCCGACAGCTCAATCAGCCCCAGCATTTT. The chain carries TRBV18 and TRBJ1-5; D might be TRBD1 (5 bases). Germline lookup yields CDR1 KGHSH and CDR2 LQKENI. Trimming removed 4 bases at V and 3 bases at J, with 10 bases between. The CDR3 length is 14 residues.

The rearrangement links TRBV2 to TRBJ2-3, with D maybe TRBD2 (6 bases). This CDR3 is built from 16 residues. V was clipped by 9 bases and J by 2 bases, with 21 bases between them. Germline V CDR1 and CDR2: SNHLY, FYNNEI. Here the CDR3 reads CARGERTEGTTDTQYF. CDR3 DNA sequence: TGTGCCAGGGGGGAAAGGACGGAGGGGACCACAGATACGCAGTATTTT.

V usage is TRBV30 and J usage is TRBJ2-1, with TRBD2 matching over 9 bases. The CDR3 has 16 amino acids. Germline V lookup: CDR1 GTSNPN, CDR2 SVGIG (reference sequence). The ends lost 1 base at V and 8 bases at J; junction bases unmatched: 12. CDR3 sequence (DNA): TGTGCCTGGAGTGCCCCCCCCCGCGGGAGGGCCGATGAGCAGTTCTTC. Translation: CAWSAPPRGRADEQFF.